What follows are 11 T cell receptor beta chains derived from one specimen sequenced in a study of cytomegalovirus exposure and HLA in healthy donors. Primers: 60 Vbeta forward and 13 Jbeta reverse. Some clones are missing from TCRdb's copy, which holds only in-frame ones; the method was immunoSEQ multiplex PCR. The sample consists of 120,000 or so clones, approximately 83% of them appearing once. Sequencing used PBMCs. These receptors all come from a man aged 35-49 years in good health and CMV-seronegative.

The CDR3 DNA reads as TGTGCCAGCGGCGGAATCTACAATGAGCAGTTCTTC. It encodes CASGGIYNEQFF. The rearrangement uses TRBV2 and TRBJ2-1, with unresolved D. The length of the CDR3 is 12 residues. The germline V gene encodes CDR1 SNHLY and CDR2 FYNNEI. The ends were cut back, 8 bases at V and 3 bases at J, with 8 bases in the middle. Full variable domain (missing parts from reference TRBV2 and TRBJ2-1): EPEVTQTPSHQVTQMGQEVILRCVPISNHLYFYWYRQILGQKVEFLVSFYNNEISEKSEIFDDQFSVERPDGSNFTLKIRSTKLEDSAMYFCASGGIYNEQFFGPGTRLTVL.

CDR3 region: CASSRITLTSTDTQYF. The CDR3 bases are TGTGCCAGCAGTCGTATAACCCTAACTAGCACAGATACGCAGTATTTT. J is TRBJ2-3 and V is TRBV14; D is uncertain. Trimming took 6 bases from V and 0 from J, leaving 16 bases between them. The germline V gene has CDR1 SGHDN and CDR2 FVKESK. CDR3 length: 16 residues.

The genes are TRBV5-6 and TRBJ1-5; 9 bases match TRBD1. Trimming cost V 4 bases and J 2 bases; bases outside gene matches: 4. The CDR3 length is 15 residues. Germline V gene lookup returns CDR1 SGHDT and CDR2 YYEEEE. Written as DNA, the CDR3 is TGTGCCAGCAGCCTCCGGGACAGGGGCAATCAGCCCCAGCATTTT. It encodes CASSLRDRGNQPQHF.

The V call is TRBV6-5, the J call TRBJ2-3; the match to TRBD2 covers 12 bases. Germline-derived CDR1 and CDR2 are MNHEY and SVGAGI. CDR3 length equals 15 residues. The V and J ends lost 5 bases and 4 bases, in that order; junction bases with no gene match: 4. The CDR3 region is CASSRLAGASDTQYF. CDR3 DNA: TGTGCCAGCAGTCGACTAGCGGGGGCGTCAGATACGCAGTATTTT.

This clone was recorded only once. The chain carries TRBV5-1 and TRBJ2-7; possible D gene TRBD2, 6 bases. Trimming pared 5 bases from V and 5 bases from J, leaving 20 bases between. The CDR3 is 15 amino acids. Per germline, CDR1 SGHRS and CDR2 YFSETQ. The CDR3 nucleotides read TGCGCCAGCAGGCTCTTGCCCAACGCGGGGAACGAGCAGTACTTC. As protein: CASRLLPNAGNEQYF. Filled out from reference TRBV5-1 and TRBJ2-7, the complete variable domain reads KAGVTQTPRYLIKTRGQQVTLSCSPISGHRSVSWYQQTPGQGLQFLFEYFSETQRNKGNFPGRFSGRQFSNSRSEMNVSTLELGDSALYLCASRLLPNAGNEQYFGPGTRLTVT.

The rearrangement uses TRBV19 and TRBJ1-4; the match to TRBD1 covers 7 bases. V was clipped by 5 bases and J by 5 bases; unmatched bases: 8. The CDR3 spans 15 residues. Germline V lookup: CDR1 LNHDA, CDR2 SQIVND (reference sequence). The CDR3: CASSPRQGGNEKLFF. CDR3 DNA sequence: TGTGCCAGTAGTCCCAGACAGGGTGGGAATGAAAAACTGTTTTTT.

Worth noting for this clone: The same CDR3 arises from other DNA sequences in this sample as well. The CDR3 reads CASSYSAGTEAFF. In DNA, the CDR3 is TGTGCCAGCAGTTACTCCGCAGGAACTGAAGCTTTCTTT. This chain links TRBV6-5 with TRBJ1-1; the D is unclear. The germline gives CDR1 MNHEY, CDR2 SVGAGI. This CDR3 region has 13 residues. The V and J ends lost 0 bases and 5 bases respectively, with 7 bases between them.

This clone was observed once. The sample holds other DNA sequences that translate to the same CDR3. The rearrangement joins TRBV7-8 to TRBJ1-2; possible D gene TRBD1, 6 bases. Trimming took off 4 bases at V and 2 bases at J, with 8 bases between the two ends. Germline lookup yields CDR1 SGHVS and CDR2 FQNEAQ. There are 13 residues in the CDR3. As DNA, the CDR3 is TGTGCCAGCAGCTCTACAGGGAACTATGGCTACACCTTC. This gives the protein CASSSTGNYGYTF.

The chain uses TRBV19 and TRBJ2-7; 7 bases align to TRBD1. After removal of 3 bases from V and 3 bases from J, the junction contained 2 bases not matched to a gene. Germline CDR1 is LNHDA and CDR2 is SQIVND (reference sequence). The CDR3 spans 13 residues. The chain's CDR3 is CASSMTGIYEQYF. As DNA, the CDR3 is TGTGCCAGTAGTATGACAGGGATCTACGAGCAGTACTTC.

V gene TRBV27 combines with J gene TRBJ1-1; D might be TRBD1 (5 bases). Germline V CDR1 and CDR2: MNHEY, SMNVEV (reference sequence). Trimming shortened V by 3 bases and J by 8 bases, and 16 bases separated the two germline ends. The CDR3 length is 14 residues. In DNA form, the CDR3 reads TGTGCCAGCAGTTTGTCGGCAGGGCTAGGAGAAGCTTTCTTT. This gives the protein CASSLSAGLGEAFF.

The rearrangement joins TRBV5-6 to TRBJ1-5, with 11 bases identical to TRBD1. With 4 bases clipped from V and 3 bases from J, the junction kept 3 bases outside the gene matches. CDR1 is SGHDT, CDR2 YYEEEE, per germline. This CDR3 contains 15 residues. CDR3 in amino acids: CASSLGQGVNQPQHF. The CDR3 DNA reads TGTGCCAGCAGCCTGGGACAGGGGGTCAATCAGCCCCAGCATTTT.